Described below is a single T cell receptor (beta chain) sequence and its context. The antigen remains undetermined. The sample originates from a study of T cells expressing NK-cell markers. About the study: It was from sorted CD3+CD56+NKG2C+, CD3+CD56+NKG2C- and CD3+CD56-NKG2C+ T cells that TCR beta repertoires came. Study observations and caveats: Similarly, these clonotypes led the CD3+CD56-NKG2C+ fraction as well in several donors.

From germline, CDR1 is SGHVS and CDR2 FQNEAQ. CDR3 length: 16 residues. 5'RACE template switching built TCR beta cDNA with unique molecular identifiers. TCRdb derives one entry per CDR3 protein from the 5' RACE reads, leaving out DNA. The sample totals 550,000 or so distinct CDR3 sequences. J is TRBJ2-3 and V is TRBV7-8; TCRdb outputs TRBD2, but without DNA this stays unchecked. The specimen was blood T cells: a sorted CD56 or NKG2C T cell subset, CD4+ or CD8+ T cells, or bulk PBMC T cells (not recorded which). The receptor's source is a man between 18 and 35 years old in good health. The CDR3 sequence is CASSFQREPSTDTQYF.